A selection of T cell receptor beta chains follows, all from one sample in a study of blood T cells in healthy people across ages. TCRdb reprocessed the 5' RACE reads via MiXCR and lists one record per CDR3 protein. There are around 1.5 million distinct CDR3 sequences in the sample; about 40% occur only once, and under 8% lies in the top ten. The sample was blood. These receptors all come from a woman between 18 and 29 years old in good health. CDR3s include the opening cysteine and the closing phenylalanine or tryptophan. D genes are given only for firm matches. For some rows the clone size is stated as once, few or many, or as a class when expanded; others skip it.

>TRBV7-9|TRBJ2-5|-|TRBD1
TGTGCCAGCAGCTGGACAGGGTTTAAAGAGACCCAGTACTTC
CASSWTGFKETQYF
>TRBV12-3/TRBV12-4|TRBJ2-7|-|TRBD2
TGTGCCAGCAGTTTATCCCCCTCGGCGGGAGTCGGCAATGAGCAGTACTTC
CASSLSPSAGVGNEQYF
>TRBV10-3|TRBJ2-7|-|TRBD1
TGTGCCATCAGTGAGCATACAGGGGGCGAGCAGTACTTC
CAISEHTGGEQYF
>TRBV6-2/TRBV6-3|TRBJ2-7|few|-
TGTGCCAGCAAACCCCCTCAGGGAACGCGGAACGAGCAGTACTTC
CASKPPQGTRNEQYF
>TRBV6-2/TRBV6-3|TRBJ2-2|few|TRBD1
TGTGCCAGCAGCTTCCGGACAGGTTTGGTCCGCGCCGGGGAGCTGTTTTTT
CASSFRTGLVRAGELFF
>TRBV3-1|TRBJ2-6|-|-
TGTGCCAGCAGCCAAGGTCCCACCTCTGGGGCCAACGTCCTGACTTTC
CASSQGPTSGANVLTF
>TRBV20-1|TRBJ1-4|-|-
TGCAGCTGGGGACGATCTAATGAAAAACTGTTTTTT
CSWGRSNEKLFF
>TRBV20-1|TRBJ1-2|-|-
TGCAGTGCTATCAGGGACGGGGGCTACACCTTC
CSAIRDGGYTF
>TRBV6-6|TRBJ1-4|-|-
TGTGCCAGCAGTCTCAACAGGGTAGGGAACGAAAAACTGTTTTTT
CASSLNRVGNEKLFF
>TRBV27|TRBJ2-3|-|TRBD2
TGTGCCAGCAGTTTGACTAGCACTCATCATGAATATACGCAGTATTTT
CASSLTSTHHEYTQYF
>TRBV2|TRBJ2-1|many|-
TGTGCCAGCAGTGGCGGCAATGAGCAGTTCTTC
CASSGGNEQFF
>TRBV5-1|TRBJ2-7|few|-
TGCGCCAGCAGCTTGGTGTGGGAATGGTCCTACGAGCAGTACTTC
CASSLVWEWSYEQYF
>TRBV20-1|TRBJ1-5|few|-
TGCAGTGCTAGTTATATCGAGAGAGGGGGAAGGAATCAGCCCCAGCATTTT
CSASYIERGGRNQPQHF